This T cell receptor beta chain originates from a study of Ad26.COV2.S vaccination and SARS-CoV-2 variants. Study-level points and caveats: Post-vaccination spike-specific CD8+ and CD4+ T cell responses reportedly had substantial breadth.

Only in-frame clones appear in the TCRdb table, and some are missing; sequencing was by immunoSEQ multiplex PCR. The top ten hold around 13% of the sample, which has approximately 480,000 clones, around nine tenths seen once. Specified treatment: roughly 19 received Ad26.COV2.S at low or high dose, single or two shots; roughly five received placebo; per-sample allocation not given. It was on day 63 after the first vaccine or placebo injection that samples were taken. A word on this clone: Its antigen is as yet unknown.

The CDR3 contains 16 residues. The germline V gene has CDR1 DFQATT and CDR2 SNEGSKA (reference sequence). Trimming cost V 3 bases and J 4 bases, with 21 bases left between them. Sample: peripheral blood, taken in a trial of Ad26.COV2.S vaccine versus placebo. V is TRBV20-1 and J is TRBJ2-5; maybe TRBD1 (6 bases). The sequence came from a person between 18 and 59 years old who received the Ad26.COV2.S COVID-19 vaccine or a placebo. The CDR3 nucleotides are TGCAGTGCTAGTGTTTCAGGGGAAGGGTCTGGAGAGACCCAGTACTTC. The encoded protein is CSASVSGEGSGETQYF.